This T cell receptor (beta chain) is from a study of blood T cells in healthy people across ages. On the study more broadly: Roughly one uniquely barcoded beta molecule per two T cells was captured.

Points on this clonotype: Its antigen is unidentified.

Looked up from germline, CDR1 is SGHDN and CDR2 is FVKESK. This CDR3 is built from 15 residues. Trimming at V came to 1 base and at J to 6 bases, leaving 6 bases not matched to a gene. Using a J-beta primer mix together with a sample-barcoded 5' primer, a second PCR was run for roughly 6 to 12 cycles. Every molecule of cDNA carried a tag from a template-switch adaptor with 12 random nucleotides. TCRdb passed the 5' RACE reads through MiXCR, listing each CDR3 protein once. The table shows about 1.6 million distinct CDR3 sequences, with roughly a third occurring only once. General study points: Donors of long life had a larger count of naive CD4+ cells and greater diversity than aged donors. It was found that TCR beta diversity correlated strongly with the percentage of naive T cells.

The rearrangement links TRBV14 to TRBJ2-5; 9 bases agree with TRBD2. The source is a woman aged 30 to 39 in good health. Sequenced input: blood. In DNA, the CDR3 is TGTGCCAGCAGCCAAGTTGGCGGGAGGGCCAAGACCCAGTACTTC. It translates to CASSQVGGRAKTQYF.